One and the same sample provided the 14 T cell receptor beta chains below, sequenced in a study of early T cells in non-severe SARS-CoV-2 infection. Using its own MiXCR run on the 5' RACE reads, TCRdb lists one record per CDR3 protein. The sample consists of about 37,000 distinct CDR3 sequences, approximately 7.9% of them appearing once. This specimen consisted of whole blood, obtained at baseline. The origin of the receptors is an adult who was a healthcare worker with PCR-confirmed SARS-CoV-2 infection or an uninfected control (not recorded which).

This chain uses TRBV9 with TRBJ2-6; 12 nucleotides match TRBD1. In germline, CDR1 is SGDLS, CDR2 YYNGEE. V shed 5 bases, J shed 0 bases, and the junction held 9 bases outside the gene matches. The CDR3 extends over 19 amino acids. The CDR3 DNA reads TGTGCCAGCAGTCAGACACCGGGACAGGGGGCCTCTGGGGCCAACGTCCTGACTTTC. This translates into CASSQTPGQGASGANVLTF.

CDR3 loop: CSAGTGKNIQYF. Written as DNA, the CDR3 is TGCAGTGCCGGGACAGGCAAAAACATTCAGTACTTC. The chain is built from TRBV20-1 and TRBJ2-4; 8 bases fit TRBD1. CDR3 length: 12 residues. CDR1 and CDR2 (germline): DFQATT, SNEGSKA (reference sequence). The V gene end was trimmed by 6 bases and the J gene end by 3 bases; junction bases not matched to a gene: 1.

Only a few counts were recorded for this clonotype. CDR3 nucleotides: TGTGCCAGCAGCCAGAATCAAGAGACCCAGTACTTC. Translation gives CASSQNQETQYF. The chain carries TRBV7-9 and TRBJ2-5; D gene uncertain. Trimming pared 5 bases from V and 2 bases from J, leaving 6 bases between. Germline V gene sequence: CDR1 SEHNR, CDR2 FQNEAQ (reference sequence). The length of the CDR3 is 12 residues.

The rearrangement joins TRBV5-1 to TRBJ1-2; maybe TRBD1 (6 bases). Trimming removed 7 bases from V and 3 bases from J, with 19 bases in between. Germline assignment: CDR1 SGHRS and CDR2 YFSETQ. This CDR3 contains 15 residues. The CDR3 here is CASSGVAGDYYGYTF. CDR3 DNA sequence: TGCGCCAGCTCCGGGGTGGCAGGGGATTACTATGGCTACACCTTC.

This clonotype occurred many times. The genes are TRBV28 and TRBJ2-7; 7 bases are shared with TRBD2. With V trimmed by 7 bases and J by 0 bases, 9 bases remained unmatched. The CDR3 length is 15 residues. The germline gives CDR1 MDHEN, CDR2 SYDVKM. CDR3 sequence reads: CASTPRDYSSYEQYF. The DNA of the CDR3 is TGTGCCAGCACCCCACGGGACTACAGCTCCTACGAGCAGTACTTC.

V is TRBV6-1 and J is TRBJ1-2; 7 bases align to TRBD1. The CDR3 loop spans 14 amino acids. J gave up 4 bases and V 0 bases, and 2 bases lay outside the gene matches. From germline, CDR1 is MNHNS and CDR2 SASEGT. For the CDR3, the DNA is TGTGCCAGCAGTGAAGCACCAGGGGGCTATGGCTACACCTTC. Encoded protein: CASSEAPGGYGYTF.

This clonotype was detected many times. V gene TRBV11-2 combines with J gene TRBJ2-5, with D possibly being TRBD1 (6 bases). V lost 3 bases and J lost 5, with 13 bases in between. The length of the CDR3 is 14 residues. Germline V CDR1 and CDR2: SGHAT, FQNNGV. CDR3 protein: CASSFTGRRETQYF. CDR3 nucleotides: TGTGCCAGCAGCTTTACAGGGAGACGGGAGACCCAGTACTTC.

This clonotype was recorded many times. The chain couples TRBV28 to TRBJ1-6, with no clear D. CDR3 size: 14 residues. Germline assignment: CDR1 MDHEN and CDR2 SYDVKM. With 3 bases removed from V and 5 bases from J, the gap between germline ends came to 8 bases. The CDR3 loop is CASSFGQNNSPLHF. The CDR3 nucleotides are TGTGCCAGCAGTTTTGGGCAGAATAATTCACCCCTCCACTTT. The full variable domain, completed using reference TRBV28 and TRBJ1-6, is DVKVTQSSRYLVKRTGEKVFLECVQDMDHENMFWYRQDPGLGLRLIYFSYDVKMKEKGDIPEGYSVSREKKERFSLILESASTNQTSMYLCASSFGQNNSPLHFGNGTRLTVT.

This clonotype has ten or more counts. V and J are TRBV5-5 and TRBJ2-1; no firm D call. Trimming pared 0 bases from V and 8 bases from J, leaving 12 bases between. Germline V gives CDR1 SGHKS, CDR2 YYEKEE (reference sequence). This CDR3 contains 14 residues. CDR3 bases: TGTGCCAGCAGCTTGGATGTCGGATACGATGAGCAGTTCTTC. Protein product: CASSLDVGYDEQFF. Combining the CDR3 with reference TRBV5-5 and TRBJ2-1 gives the whole variable domain DAGVTQSPTHLIKTRGQQVTLRCSPISGHKSVSWYQQVLGQGPQFIFQYYEKEERGRGNFPDRFSARQFPNYSSELNVNALLLGDSALYLCASSLDVGYDEQFFGPGTRLTVL.

This sequence joins TRBV27 and TRBJ2-1, with 7 bases aligning to TRBD2. The CDR3 length is 14 residues. V shed 3 bases, J shed 5 bases, and the junction held 4 bases outside the gene matches. Germline V lookup: CDR1 MNHEY, CDR2 SMNVEV (reference sequence). The CDR3 protein is CASSLGGGHNEQFF. CDR3 coding DNA: TGTGCCAGCAGTTTGGGCGGGGGACACAATGAGCAGTTCTTC.

A few counts support this clonotype. The chain's CDR3 is CASSDQGAGGNQPQHF. The CDR3 DNA follows: TGTGCCAGCAGTGATCAGGGGGCCGGGGGCAATCAGCCCCAGCATTTT. J is TRBJ1-5 and V is TRBV28, with TRBD1 matching over 8 bases. The CDR3 length is 16 residues. Germline lookup yields CDR1 MDHEN and CDR2 SYDVKM. Trimming at V came to 5 bases and at J to 2 bases, leaving 8 bases not matched to a gene.

This clonotype was detected only a few times. The chain has TRBV7-2 and TRBJ1-4, with 7 bases that match TRBD1. Germline assignment: CDR1 SGHTA and CDR2 FQGNSA. J was trimmed by 11 bases and V by 6 bases; bases with no gene match: 6. This CDR3 region has 12 residues. The DNA for the CDR3 is TGTGCCAGCAGTAGCCAGGGACAGAAACTGTTTTTT. Translated, it gives CASSSQGQKLFF.

This clonotype was detected a few times. J is TRBJ1-1 and V is TRBV24-1, with D hard to call. The ends were cut back, 9 bases at V and 0 bases at J, with 7 bases in the middle. Per the germline V gene, CDR1 is KGHDR and CDR2 is SFDVKD. The CDR3 sequence is 12 residues long. The CDR3 here is CATGGLNTEAFF. DNA for the CDR3: TGTGCCACCGGTGGTCTGAACACTGAAGCTTTCTTT.

This clonotype was counted between two and nine times. The V call is TRBV5-6, the J call TRBJ2-3, with D perhaps TRBD1 or TRBD2 (5 bases each). V was trimmed by 5 bases and J by 3 bases, leaving 16 bases between them. CDR1 and CDR2 from the germline V gene are SGHDT and YYEEEE. The CDR3 has 15 amino acids. CDR3 protein: CASRGTGTGTDTQYF. Here the CDR3 DNA reads TGTGCCAGCAGGGGGACCGGGACGGGGACAGATACGCAGTATTTT.